This record looks at one T cell receptor (beta chain) sequence and its context. Its antigen is not known. Germline CDR1 reads MGHRA; CDR2 reads YSYEKL. V shed 0 bases and J shed 2 bases, with 13 bases lying between them. This CDR3 has 16 residues. This entry comes from a study of graft-versus-host responses after intestinal transplantation. Clones were read by immunoSEQ multiplex PCR, and TCRdb kept only the in-frame ones, dropping some. Counted here are tens of thousands of clones, about 90% occurring once; the ten biggest clones make up under 0.85%. The study's findings and limits: Patients with graft-donor T cell macrochimerism had high graft-versus-host to host-versus-graft clonal ratios in allografts.

The chain links TRBV4-1 to TRBJ2-5, with D tentatively TRBD1 (5 bases). The specimen was PBMCs, collected 98 days after intestinal transplantation. The TCR sequence derives from a human patient who received an intestinal transplant, so some T cells may come from the graft donor. In DNA form, the CDR3 reads TGCGCCAGCAGCCAAGAAGGAAGGGGCCGTCAAGAGACCCAGTACTTC. Its translation: CASSQEGRGRQETQYF.